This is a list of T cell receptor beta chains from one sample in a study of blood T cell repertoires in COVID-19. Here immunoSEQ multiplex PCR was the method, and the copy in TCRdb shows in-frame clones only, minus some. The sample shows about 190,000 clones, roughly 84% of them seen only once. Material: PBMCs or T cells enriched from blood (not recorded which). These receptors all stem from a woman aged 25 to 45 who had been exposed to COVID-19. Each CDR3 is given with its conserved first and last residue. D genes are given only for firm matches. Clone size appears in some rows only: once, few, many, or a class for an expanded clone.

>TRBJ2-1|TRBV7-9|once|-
TGTGCCAGCAGCCCAAAGAGGGGGGGATTCGGCAATGAGCAGTTCTTC
CASSPKRGGFGNEQFF
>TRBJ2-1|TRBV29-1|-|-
TGCAGCGTTGTGCCCCAGGGGAATGAGCAGTTCTTC
CSVVPQGNEQFF
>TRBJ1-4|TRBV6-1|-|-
TGTGCCAGCAGTGACCCCGGTTTGGGCGGGAATGAAAAACTGTTTTTT
CASSDPGLGGNEKLFF
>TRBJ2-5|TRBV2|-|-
TGTGCCAGCAGGGAGACTAGTCAGGAGGAGACCCAGTACTTC
CASRETSQEETQYF
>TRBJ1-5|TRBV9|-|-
TGTGCCAGCAGCGTAGGTGGGCCCTATAGCAATCAGCCCCAGCATTTT
CASSVGGPYSNQPQHF
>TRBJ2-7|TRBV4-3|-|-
TGCGCCAGCAGCCAAGTCGGGGTTTTTGGTCACGAGCAGTACTTC
CASSQVGVFGHEQYF
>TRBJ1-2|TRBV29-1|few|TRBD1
TGCAGCGGATCGGGACAGCTCTCGGGCTACACCTTC
CSGSGQLSGYTF
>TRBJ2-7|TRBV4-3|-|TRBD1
TGCGCCAGCAGCCAAGAAATCCAGGGGGTCTACGAGCAGTACTTC
CASSQEIQGVYEQYF
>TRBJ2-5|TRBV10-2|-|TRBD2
TGCGCCAGCAGTTCAACGGGGGGGGCGCCCCAAGAGACCCAGTACTTC
CASSSTGGAPQETQYF
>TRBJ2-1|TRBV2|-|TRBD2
TGTGCCAGCAGGACTAGCGGGGGGTCCTACAATGAGCAGTTCTTC
CASRTSGGSYNEQFF
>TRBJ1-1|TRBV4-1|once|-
TGCGCCAGCAGCCCTGGCGGGGGGAGCACTGAAGCTTTCTTT
CASSPGGGSTEAFF
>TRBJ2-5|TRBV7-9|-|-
TGTGCCAGCAGCTTTTCGGAGACCCAGTACTTC
CASSFSETQYF
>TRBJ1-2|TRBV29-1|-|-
TGCAGCGTTGAAGATCAAGATGCTATTAACTATGGCTACACCTTC
CSVEDQDAINYGYTF
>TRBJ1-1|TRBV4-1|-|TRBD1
TGCGCCAGCAGCCAAGTCTCTAGGACAGGGGGCGATTTGGTCACTGAAGCTTTCTTT
CASSQVSRTGGDLVTEAFF
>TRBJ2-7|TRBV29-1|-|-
TGCAGCGCCCGGGACACCAACTACGAGCAGTACTTC
CSARDTNYEQYF
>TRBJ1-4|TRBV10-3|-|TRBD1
TGTGCCATCAGTGAGTCGACAGGGGGCGCCGGTGAAAAACTGTTTTTT
CAISESTGGAGEKLFF
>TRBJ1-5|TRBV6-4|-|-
TGTGCCATCTGTCGGGTCCCCCTCTACAATCAGCCCCAGCATTTT
CAICRVPLYNQPQHF
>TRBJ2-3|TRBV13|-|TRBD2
TGTGCCAGCAGTCAAATAGCGGGGGGCCAAATCATAGGAGCAGATACGCAGTATTTT
CASSQIAGGQIIGADTQYF
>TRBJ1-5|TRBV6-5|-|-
TGTGCCAGCACCCTTTATAGCAATCAGCCCCAGCATTTT
CASTLYSNQPQHF
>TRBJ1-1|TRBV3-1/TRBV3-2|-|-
TGTGCCAGCAGCCAAATGGGGGGTCCGGCTTTCTTT
CASSQMGGPAFF
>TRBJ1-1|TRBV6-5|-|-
TGTGCCAGCAGTTACCGTCACCCCGCGTACACTGAAGCTTTCTTT
CASSYRHPAYTEAFF
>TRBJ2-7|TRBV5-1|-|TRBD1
TGCGCCAGCAGCTTGGGACAGGGTGGCGAGCAGTACTTC
CASSLGQGGEQYF
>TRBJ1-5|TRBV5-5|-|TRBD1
TGTGCCAGCAGCTTGGAGGGGGCTCAGCCCCAGCATTTT
CASSLEGAQPQHF
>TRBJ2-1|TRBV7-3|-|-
TGTGCCAGCAGCCCTACCCCTCTTGAGAGCTCCTACAATGAGCAGTTCTTC
CASSPTPLESSYNEQFF
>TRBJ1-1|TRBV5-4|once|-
TGTGCCAGCAGCTTGGACTCCCGGGATACTGAAGCTTTCTTT
CASSLDSRDTEAFF
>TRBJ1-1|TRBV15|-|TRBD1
TGTGCCACCAGCAGGGGGACAGGTTTGAATGTGAACACTGAAGCTTTCTTT
CATSRGTGLNVNTEAFF
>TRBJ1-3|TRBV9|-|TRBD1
TGTGCCAGCAGCCCTGGGACAGGGGGAAACACCATATATTTT
CASSPGTGGNTIYF
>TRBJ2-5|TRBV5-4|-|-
TGTGCCAGCAGCTTGAGACTAGACCAAGAGACCCAGTACTTC
CASSLRLDQETQYF
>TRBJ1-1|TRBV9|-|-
TGTGCCAGCAGCGCCAGGGGATGGAACACTGAAGCTTTCTTT
CASSARGWNTEAFF
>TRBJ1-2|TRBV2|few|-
TGTGCCAGCAGTCTCGTAAGACAGGCGGACTTCTACACCTTC
CASSLVRQADFYTF
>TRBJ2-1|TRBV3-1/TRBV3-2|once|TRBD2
TGTGCCAGCAGCCGGCGGGGGGGTTACAATGAGCAGTTCTTC
CASSRRGGYNEQFF